This TCR beta chain appears in the sequencing data of a study of metastatic and nonmetastatic thyroid tumors. Study background: Where malignant and benign thyroid patients were concerned, repertoires were compared across blood and tumor or nodule tissue. Regarding the study as a whole: Malignant thyroid tumors reportedly exceeded benign nodules significantly in TCR beta diversity, with the difference appearing in blood and tumor.

In the source study's methods: Researchers built a distant-metastasis classifier for papillary thyroid cancer that drew on CDR3 differences across clinicopathological groups. TCRdb used MiXCR to call clones anew from the PCR reads. The V and J calls shown here were made by TCRdb, not taken from the authors' results. The sample includes 15,000 or so clones, approximately 14% of them seen just once. Notes on this clone: The antigen is undetermined.

This CDR3 is 13 amino acids long. V was trimmed by 6 bases and J by 6 bases, leaving 15 bases between them. CDR1 and CDR2 from the germline V gene are MNHNS and SASEGT. All patients were untreated before thyroid surgery. The sample was blood. This chain joins TRBV6-1 and TRBJ2-7; D is unresolved. This clonotype was obtained from a female donor with papillary thyroid cancer or a benign thyroid nodule (not recorded which). Some clones in this sample may be carry-over from other donors' samples. The CDR3, as DNA: TGTGCCAGCAGGGGTTTGTTATCCAGCGAGCAGTACTTC. This translates into CASRGLLSSEQYF.